Given below is one T cell receptor beta chain in context. The antigen is unknown. The sample contains more than one DNA sequence encoding this CDR3. The data were obtained in a study of CD8+ T cells in alopecia areata. Extracted RNA was reverse transcribed into cDNA, the sequencing template. Using immunoSEQ multiplex PCR, the repertoire was profiled, and TCRdb retains in-frame clones only, with some absent. Altogether 130,000 or so clones are present, roughly 86% being singletons, with the ten largest covering approximately 13%. Study-wide results and caveats: Just one nonresponder means the tie between baseline CD8+ expansion and response stays uncertain.

As for treatment: oral pan-JAK inhibitor, 5-10 mg twice daily. Researchers took lesional scalp punch biopsies and peripheral blood from people who were alopecia areata patients. The CDR3 is 11 residues long. Trimming removed 8 bases from V and 6 bases from J, with 10 bases in between. The germline gives CDR1 SNHLY, CDR2 FYNNEI. The source of this sequence is a human donor with alopecia areata. This material consisted of CD8+ T cells sorted from blood, taken at week 4, from a patient treated with tofacitinib. The V call is TRBV2, the J call TRBJ1-1; D call uncertain. DNA for the CDR3: TGTGCCAGCCAAGGACGCGCTGAAGCTTTCTTT. Its protein product is CASQGRAEAFF.